This TCR beta chain emerged from a study of T-cell reconstitution after alpha-beta-depleted transplantation in children. For TCRbeta, the library was prepared with unique molecular identifiers. One entry per CDR3 protein results from TCRdb running MiXCR on the PCR reads. The data hold more than 200,000 distinct CDR3 sequences, with around 9.7% observed a single time. This clonotype was recorded at least ten times. The CDR3 extends over 16 amino acids. CDR1 and CDR2 (germline): SGHDT, YYEEEE. V lost 2 bases, J lost 0 bases, and 11 bases lay in between. This clonotype originated in a human donor who donated a stem cell graft to a child with SCID. The chain combines TRBV5-6 with TRBJ2-2, with unresolved D. The sequences come from PBMCs from the stem cell graft donor, collected from the stem cell graft. The CDR3 DNA reads as TGTGCCAGCAGCTTTACTCACAGCGCGAACACCGGGGAGCTGTTTTTT. Its translation is CASSFTHSANTGELFF.